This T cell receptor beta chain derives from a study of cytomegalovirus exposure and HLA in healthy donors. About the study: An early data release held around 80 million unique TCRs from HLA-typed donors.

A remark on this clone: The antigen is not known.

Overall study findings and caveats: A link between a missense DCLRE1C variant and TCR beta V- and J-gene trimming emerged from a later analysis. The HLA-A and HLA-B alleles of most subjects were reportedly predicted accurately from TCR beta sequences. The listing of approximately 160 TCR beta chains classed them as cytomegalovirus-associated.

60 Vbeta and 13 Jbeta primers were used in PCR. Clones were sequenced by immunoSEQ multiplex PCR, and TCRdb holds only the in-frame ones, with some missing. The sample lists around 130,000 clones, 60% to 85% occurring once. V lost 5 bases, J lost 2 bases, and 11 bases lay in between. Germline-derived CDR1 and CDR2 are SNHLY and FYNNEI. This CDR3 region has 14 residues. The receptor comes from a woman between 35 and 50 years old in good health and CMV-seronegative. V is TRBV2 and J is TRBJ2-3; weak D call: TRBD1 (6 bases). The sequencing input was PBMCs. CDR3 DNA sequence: TGTGCCAGCAGTACAGGGAGATACACAGATACGCAGTATTTT. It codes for CASSTGRYTDTQYF.